Listed here are 30 T cell receptor beta chains from one sample, sequenced in a study of graft-versus-host responses after intestinal transplantation. Profiled with immunoSEQ multiplex PCR; TCRdb holds only in-frame clones, not every one. Of about 90,000 clones listed, less than 95% are singletons. These receptors' targets are unknown. Sequenced material: unstimulated CD4+ T cells sorted from spleen or lymph node cells, taken before transplant. The receptors come from a human donor who was the organ donor for an intestinal transplant.

The V call is TRBV11-3, the J call TRBJ1-1; D is possibly TRBD1 (6 bases). The CDR3 runs 13 residues. V lost 5 bases and J 3 bases, leaving 10 bases between the germline ends. In germline, CDR1 is SGHNT, CDR2 YENEEA. The CDR3, as DNA: TGTGCCAGCAGCCAGGGACAATACACTGAAGCTTTCTTT. It is translated as CASSQGQYTEAFF.

The rearrangement joins TRBV27 to TRBJ1-6; TRBD1 might be the D (6 bases). CDR1 and CDR2 (germline): MNHEY, SMNVEV (reference sequence). V was shortened by 7 bases and J by 2 bases, with 36 bases between the two germline ends. This CDR3 region has 23 residues. CDR3 nucleotide sequence: TGTGCCAGCACTAGAGAACGGGGGCGGAAACACCGACCGGGAGGGACCTATAATTCACCCCTCCACTTT. The encoded protein is CASTRERGRKHRPGGTYNSPLHF.

V and J are TRBV19 and TRBJ1-2; TRBD1 aligns across 7 bases. The CDR3 consists of 14 residues. Germline assignment: CDR1 LNHDA and CDR2 SQIVND (reference sequence). Trimming at V came to 7 bases and at J to 8 bases, leaving 13 bases not matched to a gene. The CDR3 here is CASTSKGAARGYTF. CDR3 DNA: TGTGCCAGTACGTCTAAGGGGGCAGCTCGAGGCTACACCTTC.

This clone has only one observation. The chain recombines TRBV4-2 with TRBJ2-2, with no clear D. Germline-derived CDR1 and CDR2 are LGHNA and YNFKEQ. The CDR3 totals 13 residues. The V end lost 0 bases, the J end lost 6 bases, and 5 bases lay between the germline ends. The CDR3 DNA reads as TGTGCCAGCAGCCAAGACAGGCCCGGGGAGCTGTTTTTT. Residues: CASSQDRPGELFF.

This rearrangement joins TRBV5-1 to TRBJ1-1; 9 bases map to TRBD1. Germline CDR1 is SGHRS and CDR2 is YFSETQ. This CDR3 region has 13 residues. Trimming cost V 5 bases and J 6 bases; bases outside gene matches: 5. Here the CDR3 reads CASRLGQGPEAFF. The CDR3 bases are TGCGCCAGCAGACTGGGACAGGGACCTGAAGCTTTCTTT. The whole variable domain, remainder taken from reference TRBV5-1 and TRBJ1-1, is KAGVTQTPRYLIKTRGQQVTLSCSPISGHRSVSWYQQTPGQGLQFLFEYFSETQRNKGNFPGRFSGRQFSNSRSEMNVSTLELGDSALYLCASRLGQGPEAFFGQGTRLTVV.

The chain couples TRBV29-1 to TRBJ1-2; D possibly corresponds to TRBD1 (6 bases). This CDR3 spans 15 amino acids. Deletions cut 5 bases from V and 5 bases from J, with 21 bases between. Germline V gives CDR1 SQVTM, CDR2 ANQGSEA. CDR3 sequence reads: CSVLGGRSTGYGYTF. The CDR3 DNA is TGCAGCGTTCTGGGGGGGCGTTCAACTGGGTATGGCTACACCTTC.

CDR3 loop: CASSPLRDRSVEKLFF. As DNA, the CDR3 is TGCGCCAGCAGCCCGCTCCGGGACAGGAGCGTTGAAAAACTGTTTTTT. J is TRBJ1-4 and V is TRBV4-1; 8 bases are a match to TRBD1. Germline V CDR1 and CDR2: MGHRA, YSYEKL. J was trimmed by 7 bases and V by 4 bases; bases with no gene match: 11. CDR3 length: 16 amino acids.

The chain couples TRBV5-1 to TRBJ1-2; D is unclear. The CDR3 contains 13 residues. Trimming removed 1 base from V and 8 bases from J, with 12 bases in between. In germline, CDR1 is SGHRS, CDR2 YFSETQ. In DNA, the CDR3 is TGCGCCAGCAGCTTGACCTGGATGGAGGGCTACACCTTC. Protein: CASSLTWMEGYTF.

This clone has just one count. The chain recombines TRBV18 with TRBJ2-5; 7 bases align to TRBD2. Germline V lookup: CDR1 KGHSH, CDR2 LQKENI. V lost 4 bases and J lost 6; bases outside the gene matches: 8. This CDR3 spans 14 amino acids. The CDR3 is CASSLGLDGKTQYF. Written as DNA, the CDR3 is TGTGCCAGCTCACTTGGACTAGATGGGAAGACCCAGTACTTC.

The CDR3 protein is CASSLNWATQYF. The CDR3 DNA reads as TGTGCCAGCAGCTTGAACTGGGCAACCCAGTACTTC. The V and J genes are TRBV5-8 and TRBJ2-5, with unresolved D. Germline CDR1 and CDR2: SGHTS and YDEGEE. V was clipped by 1 base and J by 8 bases, with 9 bases between them. The CDR3 sequence is 12 residues long.

The chain has TRBV5-1 and TRBJ2-2; possibly TRBD2 for D (6 bases). Germline CDR1 is SGHRS and CDR2 is YFSETQ. The CDR3 consists of 12 residues. Trimming stripped 8 bases from V and 4 bases from J, with 9 bases between. The CDR3 nucleotides read TGCGCCAGTGGGACTCTCACCGGGGAGCTGTTTTTT. Translated, it gives CASGTLTGELFF.

This clone was seen more than once but under ten times. The chain couples TRBV11-2 to TRBJ2-1; unclear D gene. V dropped 1 base and J dropped 2 bases, with 9 bases sitting between them. Per germline, CDR1 SGHAT and CDR2 FQNNGV. The CDR3 has 15 amino acids. CDR3 protein: CASSLGILAYNEQFF. CDR3 sequence (DNA): TGTGCCAGCAGCTTAGGAATCCTAGCCTACAATGAGCAGTTCTTC. Supplemented by reference TRBV11-2 and TRBJ2-1, the full variable domain reads EAGVAQSPRYKIIEKRQSVAFWCNPISGHATLYWYQQILGQGPKLLIQFQNNGVVDDSQLPKDRFSAERLKGVDSTLKIQPAKLEDSAVYLCASSLGILAYNEQFFGPGTRLTVL.

The chain recombines TRBV6-1 with TRBJ1-5; D remains ambiguous. CDR3 length equals 17 residues. Germline V gives CDR1 MNHNS, CDR2 SASEGT. Trimming stripped 2 bases from V and 1 base from J, with 15 bases between. Here the CDR3 reads CASSEIFQALSNQPQHF. The CDR3 coding sequence is TGTGCCAGCAGTGAAATTTTCCAGGCCCTAAGCAATCAGCCCCAGCATTTT.

The chain employs TRBV5-6 and TRBJ2-3, with 7 positions matching TRBD1. The CDR3 length is 17 residues. V gave up 0 bases and J gave up 0 bases; unmatched junction bases: 7. Germline assignment: CDR1 SGHDT and CDR2 YYEEEE. CDR3 protein: CASSLVLGGPSTDTQYF. In DNA, the CDR3 is TGTGCCAGCAGCTTGGTGCTAGGGGGCCCTAGCACAGATACGCAGTATTTT.

The chain uses TRBV11-1 and TRBJ1-2; the D is unclear. The CDR3 has 14 amino acids. Germline V CDR1 and CDR2: SGHAT, FQDESV (reference sequence). Trimming removed 1 base at V and 1 base at J, with 7 bases between. The CDR3 DNA reads as TGTGCCAGCAGCTTAGACGGTCTTAACTATGGCTACACCTTC. Amino acids: CASSLDGLNYGYTF.

V usage is TRBV9 and J usage is TRBJ1-6; D might be TRBD1 (6 bases). Trimming removed 2 bases from V and 5 bases from J, with 8 bases in between. Germline V gene data show CDR1 as SGDLS and CDR2 as YYNGEE. The CDR3 contains 14 residues. The CDR3 sequence: CASSVGQNNSPLHF. The CDR3 bases are TGTGCCAGCAGCGTGGGACAAAATAATTCACCCCTCCACTTT.

This clone was seen a single time. The chain joins TRBV5-1 to TRBJ2-7; TRBD1 might be the D (6 bases). Germline CDR1 is SGHRS and CDR2 is YFSETQ. Deletions cut 4 bases from V and 3 bases from J, with 23 bases between. The CDR3 has 17 amino acids. The CDR3 loop is CASSPAMPRTAFYEQYF. CDR3 in DNA: TGCGCCAGCAGCCCGGCCATGCCCCGGACAGCATTCTACGAGCAGTACTTC. The whole variable domain, filled in from reference TRBV5-1 and TRBJ2-7, reads KAGVTQTPRYLIKTRGQQVTLSCSPISGHRSVSWYQQTPGQGLQFLFEYFSETQRNKGNFPGRFSGRQFSNSRSEMNVSTLELGDSALYLCASSPAMPRTAFYEQYFGPGTRLTVT.

The gene calls are TRBV5-1 and TRBJ2-5; weak D call: TRBD1 (5 bases). The J call is in doubt because the DNA end fits TRBJ2-7 better. Germline CDR1 SGHRS, CDR2 YFSETQ. The CDR3 totals 15 residues. CDR3 sequence reads: CASSLAGQPHYEQYF. The CDR3 nucleotides are TGCGCCAGCAGCTTGGCTGGACAACCCCATTACGAGCAGTACTTC.

The chain joins TRBV6-5 to TRBJ2-5, with D possibly TRBD1 on 5 matching bases. The germline CDR1 and CDR2 sequences are MNHEY and SVGAGI. This CDR3 is 14 amino acids long. Trimming left V 2 bases short and J 5 bases short, with 12 bases between. The CDR3 spells CASSYVAGKETQYF. CDR3 DNA: TGTGCCAGCAGTTACGTGGCAGGGAAGGAGACCCAGTACTTC.

This chain uses TRBV30 with TRBJ2-2; 9 bases line up with TRBD2. Looked up from germline, CDR1 is GTSNPN and CDR2 is SVGIG (reference sequence). V was clipped by 3 bases and J by 1 base; unmatched bases: 0. This CDR3 region has 14 residues. The CDR3 DNA reads TGTGCCTGGAGACTAGCGGGGAACACCGGGGAGCTGTTTTTT. It codes for CAWRLAGNTGELFF.

The rearrangement joins TRBV2 to TRBJ2-4, with 7 bases matching TRBD1. The CDR3 has 14 amino acids. CDR1 and CDR2 from the germline V gene are SNHLY and FYNNEI. The V gene end was trimmed by 5 bases and the J gene end by 7 bases; junction bases not matched to a gene: 8. CDR3: CASSLTGVKNIQYF. Written as DNA, the CDR3 is TGTGCCAGCAGTCTTACAGGGGTAAAGAACATTCAGTACTTC. The full variable domain, with the rest looked up from reference TRBV2 and TRBJ2-4, is EPEVTQTPSHQVTQMGQEVILRCVPISNHLYFYWYRQILGQKVEFLVSFYNNEISEKSEIFDDQFSVERPDGSNFTLKIRSTKLEDSAMYFCASSLTGVKNIQYFGAGTRLSVL.

This clone appeared once. The chain has TRBV14 and TRBJ2-5; 10 bases are shared with TRBD1. CDR3 length: 16 amino acids. The J segment lost 6 bases and the V segment lost 5 bases, leaving 12 bases of the junction unmatched. Germline CDR1 reads SGHDN; CDR2 reads FVKESK. CDR3 nucleotide sequence: TGTGCCAGCAGCTCTTCCCGGACAGGGGGGGTCCAGACCCAGTACTTC. Encoded protein: CASSSSRTGGVQTQYF.

The genes are TRBV6-5 and TRBJ1-6; D is unclear. The CDR3 is 15 amino acids. V lost 8 bases and J 0 bases, leaving 11 bases between the germline ends. Per the germline V gene, CDR1 is MNHEY and CDR2 is SVGAGI. CDR3: CASGRESSYNSPLHF. CDR3 coding DNA: TGTGCCAGCGGTCGTGAGAGCTCCTATAATTCACCCCTCCACTTT.

This clone came up once. This chain links TRBV10-3 with TRBJ1-2; the match to TRBD1 covers 7 bases. The J segment lost 6 bases and the V segment lost 11 bases, leaving 24 bases of the junction unmatched. Germline loops: CDR1 ENHRY, CDR2 SYGVKD. This CDR3 contains 17 residues. The CDR3 here is CAAALYAGQPFPDGYTF. The CDR3 bases are TGTGCCGCCGCTCTTTACGCGGGACAGCCCTTCCCCGATGGCTACACCTTC.

Only one count was recorded for this clone. This chain uses TRBV27 with TRBJ2-7; 8 positions agree with TRBD2. Germline assignment: CDR1 MNHEY and CDR2 SMNVEV (reference sequence). The CDR3 is 20 residues long. Trimming took 0 bases from V and 4 from J; bases not matched to a gene: 20. The CDR3 region has the DNA TGTGCCAGCAGTTTATCGGCCCCGGGAGGGGGACGTTACGCCATGTACGAGCAGTACTTC. This translates into CASSLSAPGGGRYAMYEQYF.

The chain couples TRBV30 to TRBJ2-6; no firm D call. The length of the CDR3 is 18 residues. The germline V and J ends were trimmed by 0 bases and 1 base, with 16 bases remaining between them. Per germline, CDR1 GTSNPN and CDR2 SVGIG (reference sequence). The CDR3 nucleotides are TGTGCCTGGAGTGTACGGCTAGGAATTTGGTCTGGGGCCAACGTCCTGACTTTC. Protein sequence: CAWSVRLGIWSGANVLTF.

The J gene is TRBJ2-7, the V gene TRBV10-3, with D possibly being TRBD1 (6 bases). This CDR3 is 12 amino acids long. Trimming pared 11 bases from V and 0 bases from J, leaving 11 bases between. Germline CDR1 and CDR2: ENHRY and SYGVKD. CDR3 protein: CAARDNSYEQYF. CDR3 sequence (DNA): TGTGCCGCACGGGACAACTCCTACGAGCAGTACTTC.

This chain joins TRBV27 and TRBJ2-7, with TRBD2 identical over 7 bases. This CDR3 region has 14 residues. CDR1 is MNHEY, CDR2 SMNVEV, per germline (reference sequence). V trimming: 6 bases; J trimming: 3 bases; junction bases outside the gene matches: 8. The CDR3: CASSRGVGGYEQYF. CDR3 coding DNA: TGTGCCAGCAGCCGGGGGGTCGGGGGCTACGAGCAGTACTTC.

The chain joins TRBV7-6 to TRBJ2-7; D is unclear. Germline V lookup: CDR1 SGHVS, CDR2 FNYEAQ. Trimming removed 5 bases at V and 1 base at J, with 9 bases between. The CDR3 length is 13 residues. CDR3 in DNA: TGTGCCAGCAGCGCCAGCGTATCCTACGAGCAGTACTTC. This translates into CASSASVSYEQYF.

J is TRBJ1-4 and V is TRBV6-1; weak D call: TRBD1 (6 bases). V dropped 6 bases and J dropped 4 bases, with 21 bases sitting between them. In germline, CDR1 is MNHNS, CDR2 SASEGT. The CDR3 has 17 residues. The CDR3 bases are TGTGCCAGCAGCGAACTTACCTTCAGGGGCCGTAATGAAAAACTGTTTTTT. Protein sequence: CASSELTFRGRNEKLFF.